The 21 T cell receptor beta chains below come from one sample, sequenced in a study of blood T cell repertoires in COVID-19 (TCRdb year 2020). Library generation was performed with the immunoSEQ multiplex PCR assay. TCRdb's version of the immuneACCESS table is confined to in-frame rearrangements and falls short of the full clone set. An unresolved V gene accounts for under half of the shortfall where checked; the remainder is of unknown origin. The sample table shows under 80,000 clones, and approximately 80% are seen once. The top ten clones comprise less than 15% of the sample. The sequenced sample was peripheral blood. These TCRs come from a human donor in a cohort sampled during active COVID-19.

CDR3 sequence (DNA): TGTGCCTGGAGCGGGGGGAGCAATCAGCCCCAGCATTTT. Its translation: CAWSGGSNQPQHF. V is TRBV30 and J is TRBJ1-5; a weak D match, TRBD1 (5 bases). This CDR3 comprises 13 residues. V was cut by 3 bases and J by 1 base, with 7 bases left in between. The V gene's germline CDR1 is GTSNPN and CDR2 SVGIG (reference sequence). The complete variable domain, with remaining parts taken from reference TRBV30 and TRBJ1-5, reads SQTIHQWPATLVQPVGSPLSLECTVEGTSNPNLYWYRQAAGRGLQLLFYSVGIGQISSEVPQNLSASRPQDRQFILSSKKLLLSDSGFYLCAWSGGSNQPQHFGDGTRLSIL.

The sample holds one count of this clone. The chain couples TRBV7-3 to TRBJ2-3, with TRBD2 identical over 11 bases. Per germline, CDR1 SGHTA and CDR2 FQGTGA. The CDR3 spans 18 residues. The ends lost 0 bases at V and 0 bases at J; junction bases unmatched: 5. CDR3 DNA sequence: TGTGCCAGCAGCTTAACGTTGGGACTAGCGGCTAGCACAGATACGCAGTATTTT. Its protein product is CASSLTLGLAASTDTQYF.

The CDR3 DNA is TGTGCCAGCAGCAGTATGATCGGACTAGCGGGACCGTATGAGCAGTACGTC. Translated, it gives CASSSMIGLAGPYEQYV. The rearrangement joins TRBV7-9 to TRBJ2-7, with 12 bases lining up with TRBD2. V lost 5 bases to trimming and J lost 7 bases; unmatched junction nucleotides: 15. CDR3 length: 17 residues. Germline loops: CDR1 SEHNR, CDR2 FQNEAQ (reference sequence).

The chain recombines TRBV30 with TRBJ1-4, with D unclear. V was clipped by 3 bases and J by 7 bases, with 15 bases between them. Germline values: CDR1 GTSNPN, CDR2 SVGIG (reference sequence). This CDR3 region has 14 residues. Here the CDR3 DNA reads TGTGCCTGGAGGAGGCCCTCGCAAGGTGAAAAACTGTTTTTT. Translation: CAWRRPSQGEKLFF.

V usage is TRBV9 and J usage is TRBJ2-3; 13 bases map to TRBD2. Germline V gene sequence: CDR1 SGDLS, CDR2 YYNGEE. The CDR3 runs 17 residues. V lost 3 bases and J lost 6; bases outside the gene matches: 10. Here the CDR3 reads CASSGTSGSGFRDTQYF. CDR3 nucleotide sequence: TGTGCCAGCAGCGGGACTAGCGGGAGCGGGTTTAGGGATACGCAGTATTTT.

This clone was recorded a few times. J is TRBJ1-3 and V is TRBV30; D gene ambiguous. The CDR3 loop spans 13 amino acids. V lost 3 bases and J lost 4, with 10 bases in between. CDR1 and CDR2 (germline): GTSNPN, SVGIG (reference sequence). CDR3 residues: CAWSYLAGNTIYF. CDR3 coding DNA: TGTGCCTGGAGCTACCTTGCCGGAAACACCATATATTTT.

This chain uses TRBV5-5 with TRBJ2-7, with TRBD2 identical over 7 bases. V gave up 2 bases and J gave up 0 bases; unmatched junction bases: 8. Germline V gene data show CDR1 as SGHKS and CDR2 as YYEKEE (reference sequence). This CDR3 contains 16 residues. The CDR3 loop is CASSLRGRAYSYEQYV. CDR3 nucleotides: TGTGCCAGCAGCTTAAGAGGGAGGGCCTACTCCTACGAGCAGTACGTC.

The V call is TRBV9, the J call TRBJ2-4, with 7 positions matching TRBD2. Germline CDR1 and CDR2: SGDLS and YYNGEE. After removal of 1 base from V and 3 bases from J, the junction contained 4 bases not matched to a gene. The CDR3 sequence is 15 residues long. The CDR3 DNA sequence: TGTGCCAGCAGCGTAAATCCGGGGGGCAAAAACATTCAGTACTTC. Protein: CASSVNPGGKNIQYF.

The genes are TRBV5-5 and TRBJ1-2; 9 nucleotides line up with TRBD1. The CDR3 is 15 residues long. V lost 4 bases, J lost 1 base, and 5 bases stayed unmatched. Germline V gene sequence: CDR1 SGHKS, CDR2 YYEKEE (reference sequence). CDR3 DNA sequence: TGTGCCAGCAGCCGGACAGGGGTGGGTAACTATGGCTACACCTTC. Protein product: CASSRTGVGNYGYTF.

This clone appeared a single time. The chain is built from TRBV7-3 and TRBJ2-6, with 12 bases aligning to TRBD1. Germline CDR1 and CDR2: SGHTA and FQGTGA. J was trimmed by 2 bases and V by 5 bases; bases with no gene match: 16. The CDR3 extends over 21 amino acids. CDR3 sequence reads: CASSPSRRGQGANPGANVLTF. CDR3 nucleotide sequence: TGTGCCAGCAGCCCCTCCCGGAGGGGACAGGGGGCGAATCCTGGGGCCAACGTCCTGACTTTC.

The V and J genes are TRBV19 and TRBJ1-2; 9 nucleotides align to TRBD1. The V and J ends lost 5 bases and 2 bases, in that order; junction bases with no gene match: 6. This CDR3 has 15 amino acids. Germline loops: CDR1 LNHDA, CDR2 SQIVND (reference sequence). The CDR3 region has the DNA TGTGCCAGTAGTGTGGGACAGGGAGAAAACTATGGCTACACCTTC. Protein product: CASSVGQGENYGYTF. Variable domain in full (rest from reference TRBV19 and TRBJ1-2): DGGITQSPKYLFRKEGQNVTLSCEQNLNHDAMYWYRQDPGQGLRLIYYSQIVNDFQKGDIAEGYSVSREKKESFPLTVTSAQKNPTAFYLCASSVGQGENYGYTFGSGTRLTVV.

The CDR3 sequence is CASRPWERGGSTGELFF. Written as DNA, the CDR3 is TGTGCCAGCAGGCCCTGGGAGCGGGGGGGTAGCACCGGGGAGCTGTTTTTT. This chain links TRBV3-1 (or the pseudogene TRBV3-2) with TRBJ2-2; 10 bases map to TRBD2. CDR3 size: 17 residues. V trimming: 6 bases; J trimming: 4 bases; junction bases outside the gene matches: 11. Looked up from germline, CDR1 is LGHDT and CDR2 is YNNKEL (reference sequence).

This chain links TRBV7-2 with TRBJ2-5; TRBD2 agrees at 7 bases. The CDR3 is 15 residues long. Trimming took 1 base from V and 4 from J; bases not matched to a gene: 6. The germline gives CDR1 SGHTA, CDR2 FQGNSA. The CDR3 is CASSLVTGGGETQYF. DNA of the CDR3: TGTGCCAGCAGCTTAGTTACGGGAGGAGGAGAGACCCAGTACTTC.

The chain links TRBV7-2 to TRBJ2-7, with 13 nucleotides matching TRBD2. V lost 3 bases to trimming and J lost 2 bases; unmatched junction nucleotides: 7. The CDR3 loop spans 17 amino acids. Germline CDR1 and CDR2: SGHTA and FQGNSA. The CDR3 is CASSFRPGLAGPYEQYV. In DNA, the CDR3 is TGTGCCAGCAGCTTCCGCCCGGGACTAGCGGGACCCTACGAGCAGTACGTC.

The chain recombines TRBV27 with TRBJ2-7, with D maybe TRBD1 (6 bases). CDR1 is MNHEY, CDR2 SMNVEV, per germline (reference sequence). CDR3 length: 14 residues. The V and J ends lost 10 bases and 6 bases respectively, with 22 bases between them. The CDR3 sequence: CAIDKGVPVPEQYF. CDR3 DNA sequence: TGTGCCATCGATAAGGGGGTCCCTGTGCCCGAGCAGTACTTC.

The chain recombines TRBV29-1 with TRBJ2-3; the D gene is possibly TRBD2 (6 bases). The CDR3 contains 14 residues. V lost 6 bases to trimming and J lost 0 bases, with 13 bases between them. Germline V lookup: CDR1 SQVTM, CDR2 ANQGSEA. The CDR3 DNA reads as TGCAGCGTGGGGGTGACTAGAAGCACAGATACGCAGTATTTT. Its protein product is CSVGVTRSTDTQYF.

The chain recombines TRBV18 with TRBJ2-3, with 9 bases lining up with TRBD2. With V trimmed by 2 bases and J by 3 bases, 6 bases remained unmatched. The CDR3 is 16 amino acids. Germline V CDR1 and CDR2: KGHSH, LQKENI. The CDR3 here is CASSPIPAGGTDTQYF. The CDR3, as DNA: TGTGCCAGCTCACCAATCCCAGCGGGAGGTACAGATACGCAGTATTTT.

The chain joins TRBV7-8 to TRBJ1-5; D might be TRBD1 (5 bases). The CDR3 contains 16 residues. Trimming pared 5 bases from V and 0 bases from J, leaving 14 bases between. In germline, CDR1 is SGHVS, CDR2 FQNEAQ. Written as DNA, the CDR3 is TGTGCCAGCAGCCCAAAATCAGGGTTTAGCAATCAGCCCCAGCATTTT. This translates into CASSPKSGFSNQPQHF.

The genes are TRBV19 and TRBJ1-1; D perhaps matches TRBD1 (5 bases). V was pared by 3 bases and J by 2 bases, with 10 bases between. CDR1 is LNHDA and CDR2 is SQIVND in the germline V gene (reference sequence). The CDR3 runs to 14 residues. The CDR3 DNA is TGTGCCAGTAGTATCCGGGGGGGTAACACTGAAGCTTTCTTT. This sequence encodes CASSIRGGNTEAFF.

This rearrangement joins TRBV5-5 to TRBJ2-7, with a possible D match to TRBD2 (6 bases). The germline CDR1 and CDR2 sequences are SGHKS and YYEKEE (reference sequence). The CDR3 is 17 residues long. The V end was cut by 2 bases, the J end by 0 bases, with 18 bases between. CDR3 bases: TGTGCCAGCAGCTTCCAGTGGCAGGGAGGCAGCTCCTACGAGCAGTACTTC. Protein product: CASSFQWQGGSSYEQYF.

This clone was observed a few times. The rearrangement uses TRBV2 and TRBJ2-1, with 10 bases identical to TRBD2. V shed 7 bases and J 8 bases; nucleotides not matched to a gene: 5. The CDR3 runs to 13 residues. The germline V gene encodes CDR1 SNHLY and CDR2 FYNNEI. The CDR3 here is CASTSGRQYEQFF. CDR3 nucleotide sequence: TGTGCCAGCACTAGCGGGAGACAGTATGAGCAGTTCTTC.